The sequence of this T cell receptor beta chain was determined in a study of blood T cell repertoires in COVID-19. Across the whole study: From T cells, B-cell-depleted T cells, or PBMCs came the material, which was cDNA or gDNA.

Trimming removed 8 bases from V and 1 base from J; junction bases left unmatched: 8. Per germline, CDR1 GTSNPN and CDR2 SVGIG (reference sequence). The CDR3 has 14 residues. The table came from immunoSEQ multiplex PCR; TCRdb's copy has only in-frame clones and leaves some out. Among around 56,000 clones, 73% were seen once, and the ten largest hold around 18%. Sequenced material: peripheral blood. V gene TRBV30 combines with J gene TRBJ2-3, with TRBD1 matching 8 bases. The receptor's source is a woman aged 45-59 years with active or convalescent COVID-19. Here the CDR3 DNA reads TGTGCCGCCTCAGGGGGCTCCCGCACAGATACGCAGTATTTT. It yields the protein CAASGGSRTDTQYF.